The 10 T cell receptor beta chains presented below share a single source sample, sequenced in a study of T cell changes during pregnancy in multiple sclerosis. Sequenced by immunoSEQ multiplex PCR; TCRdb stores in-frame clones only, minus some. The data contain approximately 88,000 clones, roughly 93% of them singletons. The specimen was peripheral blood, collected in the third trimester of pregnancy. The receptors stem from a female donor with multiple sclerosis, enrolled in a pregnancy study.

The chain links TRBV18 to TRBJ2-1; D is possibly TRBD1 (6 bases). Germline CDR1 and CDR2: KGHSH and LQKENI. The CDR3 has 15 amino acids. Trimming removed 4 bases from V and 8 bases from J, with 18 bases in between. In DNA, the CDR3 is TGTGCCAGCTCACTTGGACAGCGCGGTTTGCATGAGCAGTTCTTC. As protein: CASSLGQRGLHEQFF.

The table lists this clone with a count of one. This chain connects TRBV27 to TRBJ1-1; D is possibly TRBD1 (5 bases). The CDR3 extends over 14 amino acids. The V gene lost 6 bases and the J gene lost 0 bases, with 11 bases spanning the gap. Germline CDR1 and CDR2: MNHEY and SMNVEV (reference sequence). The CDR3 here is CASRETAMNTEAFF. Written as DNA, the CDR3 is TGTGCCAGCAGGGAGACAGCGATGAACACTGAAGCTTTCTTT.

This clone has a single count. This sequence joins TRBV7-9 and TRBJ2-1; TRBD2 agrees at 8 bases. CDR1 and CDR2 from the germline V gene are SEHNR and FQNEAQ (reference sequence). The CDR3 loop spans 14 amino acids. V lost 3 bases and J lost 5; bases outside the gene matches: 3. The CDR3 coding sequence is TGTGCCAGCAGCTTTAGCGGGGAAGACAATGAGCAGTTCTTC. It specifies CASSFSGEDNEQFF.

This clone was seen only a few times. J is TRBJ2-1 and V is TRBV7-2; the D gene is possibly TRBD2 (6 bases). This CDR3 has 15 amino acids. Germline CDR1 reads SGHTA; CDR2 reads FQGNSA. The V end lost 2 bases, the J end lost 7 bases, and 15 bases lay between the germline ends. The CDR3 is CASSLTRESRNEQFF. CDR3 in DNA: TGTGCCAGCAGCTTAACGCGGGAATCGAGGAATGAGCAGTTCTTC.

The rearrangement joins TRBV28 to TRBJ1-5; possible D gene TRBD1, 6 bases. The V end lost 8 bases, the J end lost 5 bases, and 16 bases lay between the germline ends. The V gene's germline CDR1 is MDHEN and CDR2 SYDVKM. This CDR3 comprises 14 residues. CDR3 coding DNA: TGTGCCAGCCTCCCAGGACAGTCCCATCAGCCCCAGCATTTT. Translated: CASLPGQSHQPQHF.

The count of this clone is one. The V and J genes are TRBV28 and TRBJ2-7; D is uncertain. The V gene's germline CDR1 is MDHEN and CDR2 SYDVKM. This CDR3 spans 11 amino acids. The V end was cut by 4 bases, the J end by 7 bases, with 8 bases between. CDR3 amino acids: CASSSPLEQYF. The CDR3 DNA reads as TGTGCCAGCAGTTCCCCGCTAGAGCAGTACTTC.

J is TRBJ2-7 and V is TRBV18; D ambiguous. The CDR3 spans 11 residues. The germline V gene has CDR1 KGHSH and CDR2 LQKENI. With 3 bases removed from V and 10 bases from J, the gap between germline ends came to 10 bases. This CDR3 reads CASSPDTVQYF. The CDR3 coding sequence is TGTGCCAGCTCACCCGACACTGTTCAGTACTTC.

This clone was found once. The chain recombines TRBV4-3 with TRBJ2-5; 7 positions agree with TRBD2. V shed 2 bases, J shed 5 bases, and the junction held 5 bases outside the gene matches. This CDR3 region has 14 residues. Germline CDR1 LGHNA, CDR2 YSLEER. CDR3 coding DNA: TGCGCCAGCAGCCAACGGGGAGGGCGGGAGACCCAGTACTTC. Residues: CASSQRGGRETQYF.

The chain joins TRBV28 to TRBJ2-3, with TRBD2 identical over 7 bases. CDR1 and CDR2 (germline): MDHEN, SYDVKM. Trimming took 5 bases from V and 4 from J; bases not matched to a gene: 6. CDR3 length equals 14 residues. In nucleotides, the CDR3 is TGTGCCAGCAGTAGGGGCGGGAGCGCAGATACGCAGTATTTT. This codes for CASSRGGSADTQYF. Full variable domain (missing parts from reference TRBV28 and TRBJ2-3): DVKVTQSSRYLVKRTGEKVFLECVQDMDHENMFWYRQDPGLGLRLIYFSYDVKMKEKGDIPEGYSVSREKKERFSLILESASTNQTSMYLCASSRGGSADTQYFGPGTRLTVL.

The rearrangement uses TRBV19 and TRBJ1-5; the D gene is possibly TRBD1 (5 bases). The CDR3 spans 14 residues. Per germline, CDR1 LNHDA and CDR2 SQIVND (reference sequence). The V end lost 6 bases, the J end lost 2 bases, and 11 bases lay between the germline ends. CDR3 amino acids: CASSWGGGNQPQHF. The CDR3 nucleotides are TGTGCCAGTAGCTGGGGGGGAGGCAATCAGCCCCAGCATTTT.